This entry lists 25 T cell receptor beta chains sequenced from one sample in a study of blood T cells in healthy people across ages. The authors ran a second PCR of about 7 to 12 cycles using a sample-barcoded 5' primer and a J-beta primer mix. TCRdb processed the 5' RACE reads anew with MiXCR; each CDR3 protein has one entry. The sample records about 1.5 million distinct CDR3 sequences, less than 45% being singletons. The sequenced sample was blood. These TCRs come from a woman between 18 and 29 years old in good health.

V is TRBV5-1 and J is TRBJ2-1; possibly TRBD2 for D (5 bases). V dropped 3 bases and J dropped 1 base, with 14 bases sitting between them. The CDR3 runs 16 residues. CDR1 and CDR2 (germline): SGHRS, YFSETQ. DNA for the CDR3: TGCGCCAGCAGCTCGGCGGAAGGAGGTTCCTACAATGAGCAGTTCTTC. Its protein is CASSSAEGGSYNEQFF.

The chain is built from TRBV4-2 and TRBJ2-7, with unresolved D. Per germline, CDR1 LGHNA and CDR2 YNFKEQ. V lost 1 base and J 6 bases, leaving 13 bases between the germline ends. The CDR3 sequence is 14 residues long. CDR3 in amino acids: CASSQAQDPGEQYF. The CDR3, as DNA: TGTGCCAGCAGCCAAGCGCAGGACCCGGGCGAGCAGTACTTC.

The CDR3 is CASSLGWREAQNIQYF. The CDR3 bases are TGTGCCAGCAGCTTAGGGTGGCGGGAGGCCCAAAACATTCAGTACTTC. The V and J genes are TRBV13 and TRBJ2-4; TRBD2 aligns across 8 bases. This CDR3 region has 16 residues. The trim removed 0 bases at V and 5 bases at J, leaving 6 bases unmatched. Per the germline V gene, CDR1 is PRHDT and CDR2 is FYEKMQ (reference sequence).

The rearrangement uses TRBV15 and TRBJ2-7; D is perhaps TRBD1 (6 bases). CDR3 length equals 17 residues. Germline V gene lookup returns CDR1 LNHNV and CDR2 YYDKDF (reference sequence). V was shortened by 1 base and J by 5 bases, with 21 bases between the two germline ends. The CDR3 DNA is TGTGCCACCAGCAGAGTCAGGGGTCGGTATGAAATGGACGAGCAGTACTTC. It encodes CATSRVRGRYEMDEQYF.

This clonotype has just one count. The gene calls are TRBV4-1 and TRBJ2-1; 7 bases are shared with TRBD1. The ends lost 0 bases at V and 0 bases at J; junction bases unmatched: 2. CDR1 is MGHRA and CDR2 is YSYEKL in the germline V gene. This CDR3 is built from 16 residues. CDR3: CASSQERDSSYNEQFF. DNA of the CDR3: TGCGCCAGCAGCCAAGAACGGGACAGCTCCTACAATGAGCAGTTCTTC.

This chain joins TRBV12-3 or TRBV12-4 and TRBJ1-5, with 8 bases aligning to TRBD1. Trimming cost V 6 bases and J 15 bases; bases outside gene matches: 19. This CDR3 is 15 amino acids long. This chain's CDR3 is CASSSGQGNAPVLHF. CDR3 DNA sequence: TGTGCCAGCAGCTCCGGACAGGGAAATGCCCCTGTCCTGCATTTT.

This clonotype was observed a few times. The CDR3 protein is CASNRQGGQVGGYTF. The DNA of the CDR3 is TGTGCCAGCAACCGACAGGGAGGTCAAGTCGGGGGCTACACCTTC. This rearrangement joins TRBV2 to TRBJ1-2; TRBD1 agrees at 7 bases. J lost 8 bases, V lost 7 bases, and 16 bases had no gene match. This CDR3 is 15 amino acids long. CDR1 and CDR2 (germline): SNHLY, FYNNEI.

This clonotype has just a few counts. This chain uses TRBV15 with TRBJ1-4; a weak D match, TRBD1 (5 bases). V shed 0 bases and J shed 6 bases, with 17 bases lying between them. There are 17 residues in the CDR3. Germline V CDR1 and CDR2: LNHNV, YYDKDF (reference sequence). DNA for the CDR3: TGTGCCACCAGCAGAGATTCCGGGGGTGCCCCCCATGAAAAACTGTTTTTT. The encoded protein is CATSRDSGGAPHEKLFF.

There are a few counts of this clonotype. This chain joins TRBV28 and TRBJ2-5, with TRBD2 identical over 11 bases. CDR3 length: 15 residues. The V segment lost 5 bases and the J segment 3 bases; nucleotides outside the gene matches: 5. The germline gives CDR1 MDHEN, CDR2 SYDVKM. This CDR3 reads CASSRGTSGKETQYF. CDR3 nucleotide sequence: TGTGCCAGCAGTCGTGGGACTAGCGGAAAAGAGACCCAGTACTTC.

This clonotype was counted ten times or more. The chain recombines TRBV11-2 with TRBJ2-1; the match to TRBD2 covers 11 bases. The V gene's germline CDR1 is SGHAT and CDR2 FQNNGV. The junction had 4 bases not matched to a gene; V was cut back by 4 bases and J by 2 bases. The CDR3 sequence is 16 residues long. CDR3 DNA: TGTGCCAGCAGCTCCGGGACTAGCGGCCCCTACAATGAGCAGTTCTTC. Protein: CASSSGTSGPYNEQFF.

CDR3 sequence: CASSVTGYGNTIYF. The CDR3 region has the DNA TGTGCCAGCAGCGTGACGGGTTACGGAAACACCATATATTTT. This sequence joins TRBV5-6 and TRBJ1-3; no firm D call. This CDR3 comprises 14 residues. In germline, CDR1 is SGHDT, CDR2 YYEEEE. Deletions cut 4 bases from V and 4 bases from J, with 12 bases between.

In its sample, this clonotype was seen a few times. The chain combines TRBV20-1 with TRBJ1-1; D not certain. Germline CDR1 and CDR2: DFQATT and SNEGSKA (reference sequence). The CDR3 is 11 residues long. Trimming removed 0 bases from V and 8 bases from J, with 7 bases in between. The CDR3 region has the DNA TGCAGTGCTAGAGATGTTGGAGAAGCTTTCTTT. It translates to CSARDVGEAFF.

The chain employs TRBV30 and TRBJ2-5, with 10 bases lining up with TRBD1. The J call could be wrong; TRBJ2-1 is a better fit for the DNA end. Germline CDR1 reads GTSNPN; CDR2 reads SVGIG (reference sequence). The CDR3 covers 15 residues. In DNA, the CDR3 is TGTGCCTGGACGGTCAGGACAGGGGGACAAGAGACCCAGTTCTTC. It yields the protein CAWTVRTGGQETQFF.

The V gene is TRBV12-3 or TRBV12-4, the J gene TRBJ2-1; TRBD2 agrees at 9 bases. V dropped 3 bases and J dropped 6; count of bases not matched to a gene: 9. The CDR3 is 16 amino acids. The CDR3 DNA reads TGTGCCAGCAGTTTTAGTGGTGCGGGAGGGCCCAATGAGCAGTTCTTC. The encoded protein is CASSFSGAGGPNEQFF.

This chain joins TRBV28 and TRBJ2-7; 12 bases are a match to TRBD2. The CDR3 is 17 residues long. CDR1 MDHEN and CDR2 SYDVKM come from the germline V gene. With V trimmed by 1 base and J by 1 base, 5 bases remained unmatched. The CDR3: CASSLSLTSGRSYEQYF. CDR3 in DNA: TGTGCCAGCAGTTTATCTCTCACTAGCGGGAGGTCCTACGAGCAGTACTTC.

The gene calls are TRBV29-1 and TRBJ2-1, with TRBD2 matching over 11 bases. Germline V gene data show CDR1 as SQVTM and CDR2 as ANQGSEA. Losses at the gene ends were 3 bases for V and 6 bases for J; bases not matched to a gene: 1. The CDR3 extends over 13 amino acids. CDR3 in DNA: TGCAGCGTTGACACTAGCGGGAGCAATGAGCAGTTCTTC. Translating gives CSVDTSGSNEQFF.

This clonotype was counted once. V and J are TRBV27 and TRBJ2-1; TRBD2 is a possible D gene (5 bases). There are 16 residues in the CDR3. Germline V gene data show CDR1 as MNHEY and CDR2 as SMNVEV (reference sequence). V was pared by 10 bases and J by 4 bases, with 23 bases between. The CDR3 region has the DNA TGTGCCACCTACATAAGCGGAATCGATACTTACAATGAGCAGTTCTTC. Its translation is CATYISGIDTYNEQFF.

With regard to this clonotype: An end of the junction does not agree with germline; a read error may underlie this. The V gene is TRBV20-1, the J gene TRBJ2-3; 9 bases map to TRBD2. This CDR3 contains 15 residues. CDR1 DFQATT and CDR2 SNEGSKA come from the germline V gene (reference sequence). CDR3 loop: CSARPASGVPDTRYF. The CDR3 DNA follows: TGCAGTGCTAGACCCGCTAGCGGGGTCCCAGATACGCGGTATTTT.

The chain combines TRBV4-3 with TRBJ2-1; 7 bases match TRBD1. The CDR3 is made up of 15 amino acids. Unmatched junction bases numbered 11, after V lost 1 base and J lost 11 bases. The germline V gene encodes CDR1 LGHNA and CDR2 YSLEER. As DNA, the CDR3 is TGCGCCAGCAGCCAAGGACCCATTAACAGGGGTAAGCAGTTCTTC. The encoded protein is CASSQGPINRGKQFF.

The chain recombines TRBV7-8 with TRBJ2-3, with a tentative D call TRBD1 (5 bases). The CDR3 consists of 19 residues. V lost 2 bases to trimming and J lost 4 bases, with 25 bases between them. Germline loops: CDR1 SGHVS, CDR2 FQNEAQ. The CDR3 sequence is CASSLLYNRALDTPDTQYF. In DNA form, the CDR3 reads TGTGCCAGCAGCTTACTCTATAATAGGGCTCTGGACACACCAGATACGCAGTATTTT.

Concerning this clonotype: A junction boundary mismatches the germline segment, possibly from a read error. V and J are TRBV7-6 and TRBJ1-5; D remains ambiguous. The V gene's germline CDR1 is SGHVS and CDR2 FNYEAQ. There are 13 residues in the CDR3. The CDR3 protein is CASSVAHNQPQHF. The DNA for the CDR3 is TGTGCCAGCAGCGTAGCCCACAATCAGCCCCAGCATTTT.

This clonotype was picked up a small number of times. The chain recombines TRBV29-1 with TRBJ1-2; D unresolved. This CDR3 is 14 amino acids long. Germline V gene data show CDR1 as SQVTM and CDR2 as ANQGSEA. V lost 2 bases, J lost 4 bases, and 14 bases lay in between. The CDR3 region is CSVESLGRTYGYTF. The CDR3 region has the DNA TGCAGCGTTGAAAGTCTGGGAAGAACCTATGGCTACACCTTC.

This clonotype was observed a handful of times. V and J are TRBV5-1 and TRBJ2-3; unclear D gene. Germline V gene data show CDR1 as SGHRS and CDR2 as YFSETQ. CDR3 size: 14 residues. V lost 0 bases and J 5 bases, leaving 10 bases between the germline ends. The CDR3 sequence is CASSLGGIGDTQYF. As DNA, the CDR3 is TGCGCCAGCAGCTTGGGTGGGATAGGAGATACGCAGTATTTT.

This clonotype occurred a few times. The rearrangement links TRBV20-1 to TRBJ1-2, with D possibly matching TRBD1 (5 bases). V was trimmed by 4 bases and J by 8 bases, leaving 14 bases between them. The length of the CDR3 is 12 residues. Germline CDR1 is DFQATT and CDR2 is SNEGSKA (reference sequence). CDR3 DNA sequence: TGCAGTGCTACCCCAGGGCCGTACGGCTACACCTTC. Encoded protein: CSATPGPYGYTF.

J is TRBJ2-3 and V is TRBV20-1; D gene unclear. The V end lost 6 bases, the J end lost 0 bases, and 10 bases lay between the germline ends. The length of the CDR3 is 13 residues. Germline V CDR1 and CDR2: DFQATT, SNEGSKA (reference sequence). The CDR3, as DNA: TGCAGTGCGTCACACCCGAGCACAGATACGCAGTATTTT. Amino acid sequence: CSASHPSTDTQYF.